The entry that follows covers one T cell receptor beta chain sequence. This sample was included in a study of blood T cell repertoires in COVID-19. Assay used: immunoSEQ multiplex PCR; TCRdb lists only in-frame clones, some missing. The table lists 130,000 or so clones, around 89% of them singletons, with around 19% in the top ten. What was sequenced was peripheral blood. This TCR was recovered from a middle-aged man with active or convalescent COVID-19.

CDR3 bases: TGTGCCAGCAGGTCGAGTCCCGATACGCAGTATTTT. Translating it yields CASRSSPDTQYF. This chain links TRBV6-5 with TRBJ2-3; unclear D gene. Germline V gene data show CDR1 as MNHEY and CDR2 as SVGAGI. Trimming left V 6 bases short and J 6 bases short, with 10 bases between. The CDR3 extends over 12 amino acids.